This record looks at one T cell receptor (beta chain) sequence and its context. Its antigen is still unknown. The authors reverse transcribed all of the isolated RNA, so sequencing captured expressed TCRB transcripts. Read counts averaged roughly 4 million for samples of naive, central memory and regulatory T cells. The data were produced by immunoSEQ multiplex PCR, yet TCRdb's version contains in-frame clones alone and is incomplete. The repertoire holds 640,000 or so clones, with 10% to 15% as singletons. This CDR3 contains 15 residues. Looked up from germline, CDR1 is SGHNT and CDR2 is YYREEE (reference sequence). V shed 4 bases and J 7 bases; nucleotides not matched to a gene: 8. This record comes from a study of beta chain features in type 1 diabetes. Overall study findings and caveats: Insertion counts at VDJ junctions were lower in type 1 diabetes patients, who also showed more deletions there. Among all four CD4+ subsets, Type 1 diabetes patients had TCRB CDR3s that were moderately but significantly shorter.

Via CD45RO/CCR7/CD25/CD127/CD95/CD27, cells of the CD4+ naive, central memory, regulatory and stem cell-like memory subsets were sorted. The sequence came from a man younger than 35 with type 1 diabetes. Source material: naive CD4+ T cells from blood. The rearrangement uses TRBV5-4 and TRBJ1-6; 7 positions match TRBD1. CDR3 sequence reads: CASSAGQASNSPLHF. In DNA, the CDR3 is TGTGCCAGCAGCGCCGGACAGGCGTCGAATTCACCCCTCCACTTT.